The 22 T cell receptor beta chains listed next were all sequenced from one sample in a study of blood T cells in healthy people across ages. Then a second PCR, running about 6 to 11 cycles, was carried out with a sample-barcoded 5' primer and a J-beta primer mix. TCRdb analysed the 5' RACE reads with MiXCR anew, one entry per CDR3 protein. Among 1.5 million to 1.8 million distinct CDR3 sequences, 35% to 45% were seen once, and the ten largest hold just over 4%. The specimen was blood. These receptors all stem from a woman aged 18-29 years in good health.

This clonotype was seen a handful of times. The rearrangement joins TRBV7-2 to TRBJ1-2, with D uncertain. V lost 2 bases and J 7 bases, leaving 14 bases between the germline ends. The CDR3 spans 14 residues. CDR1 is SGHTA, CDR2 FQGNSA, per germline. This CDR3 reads CASSLSQATGGYTF. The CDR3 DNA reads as TGTGCCAGCAGCTTATCCCAGGCGACGGGTGGCTACACCTTC.

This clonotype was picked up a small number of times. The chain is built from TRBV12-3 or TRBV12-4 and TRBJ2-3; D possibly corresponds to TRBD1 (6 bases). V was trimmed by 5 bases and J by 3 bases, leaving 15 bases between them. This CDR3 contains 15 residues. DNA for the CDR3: TGTGCCAGCAGTGGGTTGGGGGCGAAGACAGATACGCAGTATTTT. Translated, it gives CASSGLGAKTDTQYF.

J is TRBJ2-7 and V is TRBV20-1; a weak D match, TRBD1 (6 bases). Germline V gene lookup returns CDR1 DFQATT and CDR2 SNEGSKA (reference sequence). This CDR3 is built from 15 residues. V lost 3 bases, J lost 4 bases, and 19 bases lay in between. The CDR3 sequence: CSARGVGTPLYEQYF. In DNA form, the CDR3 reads TGCAGTGCTAGGGGGGTCGGGACACCTCTTTACGAGCAGTACTTC.

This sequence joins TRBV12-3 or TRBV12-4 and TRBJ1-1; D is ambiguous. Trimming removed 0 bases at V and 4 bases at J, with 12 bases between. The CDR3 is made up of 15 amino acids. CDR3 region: CASSLALGLGTEAFF. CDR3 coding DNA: TGTGCCAGCAGTTTAGCCCTGGGCTTGGGCACTGAAGCTTTCTTT.

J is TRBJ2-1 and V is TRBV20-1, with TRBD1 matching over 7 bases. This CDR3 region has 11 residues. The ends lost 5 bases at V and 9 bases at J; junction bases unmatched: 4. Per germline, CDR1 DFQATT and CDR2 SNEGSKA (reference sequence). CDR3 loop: CSALQGREQFF. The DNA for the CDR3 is TGCAGTGCTCTACAGGGGCGTGAGCAGTTCTTC.

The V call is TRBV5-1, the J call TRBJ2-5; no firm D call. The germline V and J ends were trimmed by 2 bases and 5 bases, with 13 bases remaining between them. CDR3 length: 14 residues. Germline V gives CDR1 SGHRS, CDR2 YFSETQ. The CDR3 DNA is TGCGCCAGCAGCTTCGCCCCCCCCGGTGAGACCCAGTACTTC. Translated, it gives CASSFAPPGETQYF.

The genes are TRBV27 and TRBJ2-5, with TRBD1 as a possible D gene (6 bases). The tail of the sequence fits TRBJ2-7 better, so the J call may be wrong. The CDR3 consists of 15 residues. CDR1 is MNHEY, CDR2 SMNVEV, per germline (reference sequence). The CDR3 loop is CASSLHRAGFDEQYF. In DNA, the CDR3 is TGTGCCAGCAGTTTACACAGGGCGGGCTTCGACGAGCAGTACTTC.

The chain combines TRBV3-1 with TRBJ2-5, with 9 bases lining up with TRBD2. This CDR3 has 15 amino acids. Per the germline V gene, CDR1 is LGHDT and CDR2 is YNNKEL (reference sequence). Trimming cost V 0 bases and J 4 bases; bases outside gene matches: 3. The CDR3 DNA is TGTGCCAGCAGCCAAGATTCACTAGCGGGAGAGACCCAGTACTTC. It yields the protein CASSQDSLAGETQYF.

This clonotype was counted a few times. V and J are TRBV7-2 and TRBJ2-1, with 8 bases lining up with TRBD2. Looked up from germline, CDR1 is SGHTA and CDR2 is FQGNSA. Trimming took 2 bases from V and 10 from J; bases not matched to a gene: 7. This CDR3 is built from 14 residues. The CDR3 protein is CASSLSGSRGEQFF. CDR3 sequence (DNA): TGTGCCAGCAGCTTAAGCGGGAGTCGAGGCGAGCAGTTCTTC.

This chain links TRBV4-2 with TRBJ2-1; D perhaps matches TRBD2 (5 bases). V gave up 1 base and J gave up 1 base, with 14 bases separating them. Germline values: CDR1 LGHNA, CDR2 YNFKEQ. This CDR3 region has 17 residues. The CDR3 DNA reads TGTGCCAGCAGCCAAGTGACGGCGGAGGCGTCCTACAATGAGCAGTTCTTC. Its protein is CASSQVTAEASYNEQFF.

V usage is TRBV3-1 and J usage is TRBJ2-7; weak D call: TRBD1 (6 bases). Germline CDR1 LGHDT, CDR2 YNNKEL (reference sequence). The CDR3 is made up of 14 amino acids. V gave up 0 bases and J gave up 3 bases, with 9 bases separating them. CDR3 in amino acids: CASSQDQDSYEQYF. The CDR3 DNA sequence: TGTGCCAGCAGCCAAGACCAGGACAGCTACGAGCAGTACTTC.

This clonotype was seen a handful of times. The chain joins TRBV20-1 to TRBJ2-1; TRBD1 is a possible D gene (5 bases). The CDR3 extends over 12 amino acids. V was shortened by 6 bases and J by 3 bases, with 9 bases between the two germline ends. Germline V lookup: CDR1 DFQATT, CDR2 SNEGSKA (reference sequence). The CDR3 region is CSAETVYNEQFF. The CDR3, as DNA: TGCAGTGCCGAGACAGTCTACAATGAGCAGTTCTTC.

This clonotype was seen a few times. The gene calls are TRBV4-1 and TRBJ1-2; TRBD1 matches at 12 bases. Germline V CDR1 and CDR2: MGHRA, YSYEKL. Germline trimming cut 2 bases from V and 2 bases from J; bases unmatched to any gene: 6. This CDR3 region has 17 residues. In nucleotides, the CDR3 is TGCGCCAGCAGCCAATGGGGACAGGGGGCAAGAAACTATGGCTACACCTTC. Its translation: CASSQWGQGARNYGYTF.

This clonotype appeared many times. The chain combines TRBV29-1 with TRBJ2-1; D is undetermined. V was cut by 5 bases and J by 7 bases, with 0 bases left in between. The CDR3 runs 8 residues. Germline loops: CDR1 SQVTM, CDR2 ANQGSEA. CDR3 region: CSVNEQFF. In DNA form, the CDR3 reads TGCAGCGTTAATGAGCAGTTCTTC.

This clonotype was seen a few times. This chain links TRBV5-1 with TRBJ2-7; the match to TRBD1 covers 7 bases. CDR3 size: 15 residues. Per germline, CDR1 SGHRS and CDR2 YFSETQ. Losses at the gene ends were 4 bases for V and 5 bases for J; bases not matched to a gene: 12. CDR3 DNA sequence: TGCGCCAGCAGCATCCTCAGGGGGACCCCAAACGAGCAGTACTTC. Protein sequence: CASSILRGTPNEQYF.

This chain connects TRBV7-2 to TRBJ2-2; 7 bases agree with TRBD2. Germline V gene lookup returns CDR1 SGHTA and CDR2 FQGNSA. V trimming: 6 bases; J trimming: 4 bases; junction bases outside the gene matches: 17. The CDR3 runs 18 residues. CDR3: CASSLTGRVTILTGELFF. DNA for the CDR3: TGTGCCAGCAGTCTAACTGGGAGGGTGACGATACTCACCGGGGAGCTGTTTTTT.

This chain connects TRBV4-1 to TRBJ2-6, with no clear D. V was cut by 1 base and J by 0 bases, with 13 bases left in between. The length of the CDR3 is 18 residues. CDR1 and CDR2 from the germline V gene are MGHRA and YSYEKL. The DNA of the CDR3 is TGCGCCAGCAGCCAAGTTGTCAAAACCCTCTCTGGGGCCAACGTCCTGACTTTC. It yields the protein CASSQVVKTLSGANVLTF.

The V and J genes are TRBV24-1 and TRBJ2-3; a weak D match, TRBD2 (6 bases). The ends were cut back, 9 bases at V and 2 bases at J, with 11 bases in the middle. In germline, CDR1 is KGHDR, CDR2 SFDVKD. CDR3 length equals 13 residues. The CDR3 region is CATRDFYTDTQYF. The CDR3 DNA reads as TGTGCCACCCGGGACTTCTACACAGATACGCAGTATTTT.

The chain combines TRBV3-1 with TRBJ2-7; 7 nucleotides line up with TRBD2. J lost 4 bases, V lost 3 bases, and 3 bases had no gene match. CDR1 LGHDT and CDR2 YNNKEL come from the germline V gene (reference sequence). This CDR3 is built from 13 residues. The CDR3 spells CASSQRLAYEQYF. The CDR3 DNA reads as TGTGCCAGCAGCCAGAGACTAGCTTACGAGCAGTACTTC.

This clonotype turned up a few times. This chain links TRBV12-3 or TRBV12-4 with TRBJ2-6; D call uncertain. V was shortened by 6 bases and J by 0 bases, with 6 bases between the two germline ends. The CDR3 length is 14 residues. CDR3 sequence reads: CASRIDSGANVLTF. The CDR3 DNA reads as TGTGCCAGCAGAATTGACTCTGGGGCCAACGTCCTGACTTTC.

The CDR3 bases are TGTGCCAGCAGTTACCGAGGCTCTGGGCAGCAGTACTTC. This codes for CASSYRGSGQQYF. V and J are TRBV6-5 and TRBJ2-7; no firm D call. The CDR3 is made up of 13 amino acids. The germline V gene encodes CDR1 MNHEY and CDR2 SVGAGI. Trimming shortened V by 2 bases and J by 8 bases, and 13 bases separated the two germline ends.

CDR3 region: CAWSVGGRGTDTQYF. The CDR3 DNA follows: TGTGCCTGGAGTGTAGGGGGTAGGGGCACAGATACGCAGTATTTT. V usage is TRBV30 and J usage is TRBJ2-3; the D gene is possibly TRBD1 (6 bases). CDR1 GTSNPN and CDR2 SVGIG come from the germline V gene (reference sequence). This CDR3 is 15 amino acids long. V lost 0 bases and J lost 1, with 11 bases in between. Complete variable domain (other parts from reference TRBV30 and TRBJ2-3): SQTIHQWPATLVQPVGSPLSLECTVEGTSNPNLYWYRQAAGRGLQLLFYSVGIGQISSEVPQNLSASRPQDRQFILSSKKLLLSDSGFYLCAWSVGGRGTDTQYFGPGTRLTVL.